This TCR beta chain is from a study of blood T cell repertoires in COVID-19. Study as a whole: COVID-19 samples, acute and convalescent, were from the United States, Italy and Spain. T cells, B-cell-depleted T cells, or PBMCs provided the cDNA or gDNA that served as material.

The CDR3 is made up of 14 amino acids. V shed 0 bases, J shed 5 bases, and the junction held 4 bases outside the gene matches. Germline V gene data show CDR1 as SGDLS and CDR2 as YYNGEE. Original data processing: By means of reference gene primer amplification, nucleated cell counts were estimated. TCRdb keeps only in-frame clones here, not all; method: immunoSEQ multiplex PCR. That table is the source of V, J and clone size, and D and trimming were worked out from the DNA. The repertoire holds approximately 190,000 clones, 84% seen once, with 15% to 20% in the top ten. The rearrangement links TRBV9 to TRBJ2-5, with 7 positions matching TRBD1. The specimen sequenced was peripheral blood. This TCR was sampled from a human donor in a cohort sampled during active COVID-19. The DNA of the CDR3 is TGTGCCAGCAGCGTAGCGGGACAGAGGGAGACCCAGTACTTC. Protein product: CASSVAGQRETQYF.